These 29 T cell receptor beta chains originate from one sample sequenced in a study of T-cell memory formation after mild COVID-19. MiXCR was run by TCRdb on the 5' RACE reads, yielding one entry per CDR3 protein. The sample shows about half a million distinct CDR3 sequences, approximately 18% of them seen only once. The source material was PBMCs or a T cell subset sorted from them (not recorded which). Every receptor here comes from an adult woman who had mild COVID-19 (a few samples of this study predate the infection). Cell type and time point are not known.

This clonotype was found a few times. The rearrangement links TRBV12-3 or TRBV12-4 to TRBJ2-1; TRBD1 matches 8 bases. This CDR3 comprises 15 residues. The trim removed 2 bases at V and 9 bases at J, leaving 9 bases unmatched. This CDR3 reads CASSLPSDRVSEQFF. The CDR3 DNA sequence: TGTGCCAGCAGTTTACCTTCGGACAGGGTCAGTGAGCAGTTCTTC.

This chain connects TRBV7-6 to TRBJ2-3; 8 bases are a match to TRBD2. The CDR3 runs 14 residues. CDR1 is SGHVS and CDR2 is FNYEAQ in the germline V gene. The V segment lost 6 bases and the J segment 7 bases; nucleotides outside the gene matches: 9. The CDR3 spells CASRPTAGANTQYF. Written as DNA, the CDR3 is TGTGCCAGCAGGCCAACAGCGGGGGCGAATACGCAGTATTTT.

The rearrangement joins TRBV27 to TRBJ1-1; D call uncertain. This CDR3 is built from 12 residues. Germline CDR1 and CDR2: MNHEY and SMNVEV (reference sequence). Trimming removed 6 bases from V and 4 bases from J, with 9 bases in between. This CDR3 reads CASRGEGTEAFF. The CDR3 DNA follows: TGTGCCAGCAGGGGAGAGGGCACTGAAGCTTTCTTT.

In its sample, this clonotype was seen a few times. The genes are TRBV5-1 and TRBJ2-3, with 8 bases lining up with TRBD1. This CDR3 has 16 amino acids. Trimming removed 3 bases from V and 1 base from J; junction bases left unmatched: 7. Germline-derived CDR1 and CDR2 are SGHRS and YFSETQ. Here the CDR3 DNA reads TGCGCCAGCAGCTGGGGCTCGGGACAGGGCACAGATACGCAGTATTTT. Its protein product is CASSWGSGQGTDTQYF. The full variable domain, in which reference TRBV5-1 and TRBJ2-3 provide the parts outside the CDR3, is KAGVTQTPRYLIKTRGQQVTLSCSPISGHRSVSWYQQTPGQGLQFLFEYFSETQRNKGNFPGRFSGRQFSNSRSEMNVSTLELGDSALYLCASSWGSGQGTDTQYFGPGTRLTVL.

The table lists this clonotype with a few counts. V is TRBV24-1 and J is TRBJ2-1; D is unclear. Germline CDR1 is KGHDR and CDR2 is SFDVKD. V shed 5 bases and J shed 10 bases, with 14 bases lying between them. This CDR3 contains 13 residues. CDR3 sequence: CATSGSAVREQFF. DNA of the CDR3: TGTGCCACCAGTGGGTCTGCGGTGAGGGAGCAGTTCTTC.

This clonotype has ten or more counts. This chain uses TRBV12-3 or TRBV12-4 with TRBJ1-5; 7 bases align to TRBD1. Trimming at V came to 5 bases and at J to 2 bases, leaving 0 bases not matched to a gene. The CDR3 is made up of 13 amino acids. CDR3 in DNA: TGTGCCAGCAGTGGGACAGGCAATCAGCCCCAGCATTTT. Residues: CASSGTGNQPQHF.

In this sample, this clonotype turned up many times. V gene TRBV6-5 combines with J gene TRBJ2-3; TRBD1 matches at 9 bases. V dropped 2 bases and J dropped 5; count of bases not matched to a gene: 8. CDR1 and CDR2 from the germline V gene are MNHEY and SVGAGI. The CDR3 totals 16 residues. The CDR3 spells CASSYDRDRVGDTQYF. Here the CDR3 DNA reads TGTGCCAGCAGTTACGACCGGGACAGGGTAGGAGATACGCAGTATTTT.

V is TRBV6-1 and J is TRBJ2-7, with a possible D match to TRBD1 (5 bases). Germline CDR1 MNHNS, CDR2 SASEGT. V lost 6 bases and J lost 4, with 19 bases in between. This CDR3 contains 15 residues. CDR3 nucleotide sequence: TGTGCCAGCAGGACTGGGGCTGGGGATTATTACGAGCAGTACTTC. Its translation is CASRTGAGDYYEQYF.

The chain carries TRBV7-9 and TRBJ2-1; 7 bases align to TRBD1. V lost 1 base, J lost 4 bases, and 7 bases stayed unmatched. The germline V gene encodes CDR1 SEHNR and CDR2 FQNEAQ (reference sequence). CDR3 length equals 16 residues. The CDR3 region has the DNA TGTGCCAGCAGCTTAGGCTTCGGACAGGTTTACAATGAGCAGTTCTTC. Amino acid sequence: CASSLGFGQVYNEQFF.

This clonotype showed up many times. The chain is built from TRBV9 and TRBJ2-1, with TRBD2 matching 13 bases. CDR1 is SGDLS, CDR2 YYNGEE, per germline. The CDR3 length is 16 residues. Unmatched junction bases numbered 6, after V lost 0 bases and J lost 9 bases. CDR3 protein: CASSVGGTSGATEQFF. CDR3 nucleotides: TGTGCCAGCAGCGTAGGGGGGACTAGCGGGGCGACTGAGCAGTTCTTC.

The V gene is TRBV10-3, the J gene TRBJ1-1; maybe TRBD1 (6 bases). This CDR3 is 15 amino acids long. CDR1 is ENHRY, CDR2 SYGVKD, per germline. V lost 5 bases and J lost 1, with 14 bases in between. CDR3 DNA sequence: TGTGCCATCAGTACTCAGGGGAAGGGGAACACTGAAGCTTTCTTT. As protein: CAISTQGKGNTEAFF.

The chain links TRBV12-3 or TRBV12-4 to TRBJ2-3, with 7 bases identical to TRBD2. This CDR3 contains 13 residues. J was trimmed by 5 bases and V by 7 bases; bases with no gene match: 6. CDR3 sequence: CASKVAGGDTQYF. CDR3 DNA: TGTGCCAGCAAGGTAGCGGGCGGAGATACGCAGTATTTT.

This clonotype was seen only a few times. The rearrangement joins TRBV13 to TRBJ1-6; unclear D gene. V lost 3 bases and J lost 9, with 12 bases in between. The CDR3 contains 14 residues. CDR1 is PRHDT, CDR2 FYEKMQ, per germline (reference sequence). CDR3 residues: CASSFQEAVSPLHF. In DNA form, the CDR3 reads TGTGCCAGCAGCTTTCAGGAAGCGGTTTCACCCCTCCACTTT.

The chain joins TRBV20-1 to TRBJ1-1; D remains ambiguous. The length of the CDR3 is 14 residues. Trimming stripped 2 bases from V and 0 bases from J, with 10 bases between. CDR1 and CDR2 from the germline V gene are DFQATT and SNEGSKA (reference sequence). The DNA for the CDR3 is TGCAGTGCTAGAAGGCAGGTCATGAACACTGAAGCTTTCTTT. Protein sequence: CSARRQVMNTEAFF.

The chain combines TRBV7-8 with TRBJ2-3; D unresolved. Trimming cost V 2 bases and J 4 bases, with 7 bases left between them. CDR1 is SGHVS and CDR2 is FQNEAQ in the germline V gene. The CDR3 covers 13 residues. In DNA form, the CDR3 reads TGTGCCAGCAGCTTACACGAGGCAGATACGCAGTATTTT. Translating gives CASSLHEADTQYF. Filled out from reference TRBV7-8 and TRBJ2-3, the complete variable domain reads GAGVSQSPRYKVAKRGQDVALRCDPISGHVSLFWYQQALGQGPEFLTYFQNEAQLDKSGLPSDRFFAERPEGSVSTLKIQRTQQEDSAVYLCASSLHEADTQYFGPGTRLTVL.

This clonotype has at least ten counts. Written as DNA, the CDR3 is TGTGCCAGCAGCGAGGGTGGGGGCCTTCAGGGGTACAATGAGCAGTTCTTC. Its translation is CASSEGGGLQGYNEQFF. The rearrangement uses TRBV9 and TRBJ2-1, with D possibly TRBD1 on 6 matching bases. Trimming took 3 bases from V and 4 from J, leaving 20 bases between them. This CDR3 has 17 residues. Per the germline V gene, CDR1 is SGDLS and CDR2 is YYNGEE. The full variable domain, with the rest looked up from reference TRBV9 and TRBJ2-1, is DSGVTQTPKHLITATGQRVTLRCSPRSGDLSVYWYQQSLDQGLQFLIQYYNGEERAKGNILERFSAQQFPDLHSELNLSSLELGDSALYFCASSEGGGLQGYNEQFFGPGTRLTVL.

The V call is TRBV24-1, the J call TRBJ2-2; tentative D call: TRBD1 (8 bases). V was clipped by 2 bases and J by 4 bases, with 13 bases between them. This CDR3 has 16 residues. Germline loops: CDR1 KGHDR, CDR2 SFDVKD. The CDR3 nucleotides are TGTGCCACCAGTGATTGGGGAGGGACAGGCACCGGGGAGCTGTTTTTT. It is translated as CATSDWGGTGTGELFF.

The V gene is TRBV30, the J gene TRBJ1-5; D call uncertain. CDR1 is GTSNPN, CDR2 SVGIG, per germline (reference sequence). V was clipped by 4 bases and J by 0 bases, with 7 bases between them. The CDR3 is 13 amino acids. CDR3 in amino acids: CAWTANSNQPQHF. CDR3 nucleotide sequence: TGTGCCTGGACGGCTAATAGCAATCAGCCCCAGCATTTT.

This clonotype turned up a few times. This rearrangement joins TRBV4-3 to TRBJ2-1; 7 bases line up with TRBD2. Germline loops: CDR1 LGHNA, CDR2 YSLEER. Losses at the gene ends were 4 bases for V and 7 bases for J; bases not matched to a gene: 16. The CDR3 covers 17 residues. The CDR3 loop is CASSPNGGVAFTNEQFF. The CDR3 coding sequence is TGCGCCAGCAGCCCTAATGGGGGGGTAGCATTCACGAATGAGCAGTTCTTC.

This clonotype appeared a few times. The rearrangement joins TRBV7-9 to TRBJ1-6; D call uncertain. Trimming stripped 3 bases from V and 0 bases from J, with 6 bases between. Germline values: CDR1 SEHNR, CDR2 FQNEAQ (reference sequence). The CDR3 loop spans 15 amino acids. The CDR3 loop reads CASSFGVSYNSPLHF. The CDR3 nucleotides read TGTGCCAGCAGCTTTGGGGTCTCCTATAATTCACCCCTCCACTTT.

The chain links TRBV7-9 to TRBJ1-2, with D uncertain. V lost 3 bases and J 4 bases, leaving 15 bases between the germline ends. CDR1 SEHNR and CDR2 FQNEAQ come from the germline V gene (reference sequence). The CDR3 consists of 15 residues. This chain's CDR3 is CASSFGETTPYGYTF. The CDR3 nucleotides read TGTGCCAGCAGCTTCGGCGAGACAACCCCCTATGGCTACACCTTC. The whole variable domain, remainder taken from reference TRBV7-9 and TRBJ1-2, is DTGVSQNPRHKITKRGQNVTFRCDPISEHNRLYWYRQTLGQGPEFLTYFQNEAQLEKSRLLSDRFSAERPKGSFSTLEIQRTEQGDSAMYLCASSFGETTPYGYTFGSGTRLTVV.

A few counts support this clonotype. The rearrangement uses TRBV10-3 and TRBJ2-1; weak D call: TRBD2 (5 bases). V was pared by 0 bases and J by 3 bases, with 18 bases between. CDR1 is ENHRY, CDR2 SYGVKD, per germline. The CDR3 contains 18 residues. The CDR3 coding sequence is TGTGCCATCAGTGAGTCCCTCTCGACTACGGCGGGCTACAATGAGCAGTTCTTC. This encodes CAISESLSTTAGYNEQFF.

This clonotype occurred a few times. The rearrangement links TRBV25-1 to TRBJ1-1; no clear D gene. The V and J ends lost 3 bases and 11 bases respectively, with 16 bases between them. Per germline, CDR1 MGHDK and CDR2 SYGVNS. This CDR3 comprises 13 residues. Here the CDR3 DNA reads TGTGCCAGCAGTGAGAAGGGCCCCCCGGGCGCTTTCTTT. Residues: CASSEKGPPGAFF.

The V call is TRBV5-1, the J call TRBJ2-7; tentative D call: TRBD2 (5 bases). This CDR3 contains 13 residues. Germline CDR1 is SGHRS and CDR2 is YFSETQ. V was cut by 0 bases and J by 5 bases, with 9 bases left in between. This CDR3 is CASSLEASHEQYF. The CDR3, as DNA: TGCGCCAGCAGCTTGGAGGCTAGCCACGAGCAGTACTTC.

This clonotype appeared a few times. V gene TRBV2 combines with J gene TRBJ2-5; 7 bases are a match to TRBD1. The CDR3 loop spans 14 amino acids. CDR1 is SNHLY and CDR2 is FYNNEI in the germline V gene. The trim removed 7 bases at V and 2 bases at J, leaving 7 bases unmatched. The CDR3 protein is CASKRDRAQETQYF. The CDR3 nucleotides are TGTGCCAGCAAAAGGGACAGAGCACAAGAGACCCAGTACTTC.

V and J are TRBV7-9 and TRBJ2-7; 14 bases agree with TRBD2. Germline trimming cut 2 bases from V and 0 bases from J; bases unmatched to any gene: 3. Germline CDR1 is SEHNR and CDR2 is FQNEAQ (reference sequence). The CDR3 spans 17 residues. The CDR3 bases are TGTGCCAGCAGCTTATCGGGGACTAGCGGGGGCTCCTACGAGCAGTACTTC. This encodes CASSLSGTSGGSYEQYF.

This clonotype was seen a handful of times. The chain carries TRBV6-4 and TRBJ2-2, with a possible D match to TRBD1 (8 bases). The CDR3 is 19 residues long. The V and J ends lost 4 bases and 7 bases respectively, with 28 bases between them. From germline, CDR1 is MRHNA and CDR2 SNTAGT. The CDR3 loop is CASSGRQGTTLVQSGELFF. The CDR3 bases are TGTGCCAGCAGTGGCCGACAGGGGACTACCCTCGTCCAGAGCGGGGAGCTGTTTTTT.

The CDR3 DNA sequence: TGTGCCAGCAGTCCCGGACTAGCGGGGGGGCTCAGCAATGAGCAGTTCTTC. The encoded protein is CASSPGLAGGLSNEQFF. V and J are TRBV12-3 or TRBV12-4 and TRBJ2-1; 15 bases map to TRBD2. The CDR3 contains 17 residues. V trimming: 5 bases; J trimming: 6 bases; junction bases outside the gene matches: 8.

In this sample, this clonotype turned up once. In nucleotides, the CDR3 is TGCGCCAGCAGCTTGGAAGTCCCGAATGAAAAACTGTTTTTT. Translated, it gives CASSLEVPNEKLFF. This rearrangement joins TRBV5-1 to TRBJ1-4; unclear D gene. Germline assignment: CDR1 SGHRS and CDR2 YFSETQ. V was trimmed by 0 bases and J by 5 bases, leaving 8 bases between them. The length of the CDR3 is 14 residues.